This TCR beta chain originates from a study of cytomegalovirus exposure and HLA in healthy donors (dated by TCRdb to 2016 to 2017). For context, the study as a whole: In an earlier analysis of some 550 of the donors, 250 to 350 Gb of sequence data and 90 million to 120 million unique TCR beta sequences from 180 million or so T cells were reported. About 300 gigabases of sequencing data and about 92 million unique TCR sequences made up an early release that covered 640 HLA-typed donors. Of the 300 to 500 genotyped donors, 75% to 85% were placed in the genetic ancestry cluster associated with self-reported Caucasian donors. The aim of the study was to test whether cataloging public T cell receptors could identify signatures of past pathogen exposure. The study used immunosequencing to profile the T cell repertoires of several hundred subjects and linked those repertoires to cytomegalovirus serostatus. A separate validation cohort of more than 100 different subjects was used in addition to the roughly 720-subject first cohort. The study combined high-throughput TCR immunosequencing, statistical association of individual TCRs with disease status, and machine learning to predict cytomegalovirus infection status. A later analysis re-examined previously published TCR beta repertoires from just over 650 donors and added high-resolution HLA genotyping to investigate patterns of TCR occurrence. Rather than drawing on any new phenotypic data, the later analysis identified candidate immune exposures from TCR beta sequences and the way those sequences occurred across donors. To decide whether each TCR beta V gene segment behaved as functional or pseudogenic, an earlier analysis of approximately 590 of the donors relied on high-throughput TCR beta sequencing. Donor age, sex, ethnicity and CMV serostatus were compiled alongside the repertoire data. In a later genetic analysis, genome-wide SNP genotypes for about three fifths of the roughly 670 donors were used, and that subset was treated as a discovery cohort. Every repertoire in the discovery cohort had been generated on one and the same sequencing platform. Both class I and class II loci were covered by HLA typing, at four-digit resolution. The number of typed donors differed by locus: roughly 620-630 for A, B, C, DRB1 and DQB1; approximately 530 for DQA1; some 590 for DPA1; and 400 to 480 for DPB1. Roughly five DR-DQ haplotypes were handled as single units for association and clustering, since linkage in the cohort was strong. Among almost 400 genotyped donors of the cohort, an average of roughly 240,000 unique TCR beta nucleotide sequences were sequenced per donor, about a sixth of them non-productive. Points the paper makes about the study in general: Immune exposure information for the cohort was limited to CMV serostatus. The presence/absence analyses assumed that sequencing depth was roughly uniform across donors, and that assumption may not be true. In an earlier analysis of some 550 of the donors, most TCR beta V segments were observed in productive rearrangements about 90% or about 30% of the time, broadly matching IMGT annotations. In a later analysis, most CMV-associated TCR beta chains were found to appear HLA-restricted, with HLA associations seemingly driven largely by CMV exposure. A later analysis reported that several top co-occurrence clusters appeared linked to parvovirus B19, influenza, CMV and Epstein-Barr virus. When HLA alleles, especially DR and DQ, strongly co-occurred, TCR associations were difficult to assign to individual alleles. Correlated functional status among segregating V segments might reflect linkage disequilibrium, but an unknown experimental factor could not be ruled out. A cluster of highly shared sequence variants was judged likely to represent a technical artifact of the sequencing pipeline. A further reported finding was that TCR beta sequences accurately predicted the HLA-A and HLA-B alleles for most subjects in the first cohort. Specific HLA alleles were associated with 15,000 to 20,000 TCR beta sequences at a false discovery rate of 0.05 in a later analysis. Three of the identified cytomegalovirus-associated TCR beta chains were confirmed in vitro to be specific for cytomegalovirus antigens. Because some donors lacked HLA typing at each locus, the association tests relied only on the typed subset. The classifier was reported to diagnose cytomegalovirus status with high specificity and sensitivity in both the original cohort and the validation cohort. The cohort was sequenced for TCR beta chains only, and without alpha or paired-chain data the features that could be detected were limited. While some public TCRs were present in many individuals, most TCR sequences turned up only very rarely across donors. The study listed 170 or so TCR beta chains as associated with cytomegalovirus. Compared with equally common non-associated chains, HLA-associated TCR beta chains in a later analysis were more clonally expanded and had lower generation probabilities. A later genetic analysis reported fewer N-insertions in productive TCRs among donors in an Asian-associated ancestry cluster than the roughly 670-donor mean. Because counts were too low, approximately 18 rarely observed V segments, including chromosome 9 orphons, were excluded from the earlier analysis of some 590 of the donors. It was suggested by the authors that the approach could potentially be generalized to other disease states and immunological phenotypes. An association between a missense DCLRE1C variant and V-gene and J-gene trimming of TCR beta chains was found in a later genetic analysis and replicated in an independent cohort. In a later analysis, TCR association rates were found to vary across HLA loci, with the most associated TCRs seen for DRB1 alleles and the fewest for HLA-C alleles.

Libraries were constructed by the immunoSEQ multiplex PCR assay. For the multiplex PCR, a mixture combining 60 forward primers for TCR Vbeta segments and 13 reverse primers for TCR Jbeta segments was used. Amplification of the CDR3 region of rearranged TCR beta genes was performed with a multiplex PCR assay on genomic DNA. On the Illumina HiSeq System, the amplified TCR beta libraries were sequenced as 87-base-pair reads. On the study's bioinformatics: A later analysis tallied around 87 million unique TCR beta chains across the 600 to 700 repertoires, and some 10 million of those chains were shared by two or more donors. A nearest-neighbor algorithm error-corrected the raw reads and collapsed the reads into unique sequences, merging closely related sequences to remove PCR and sequencing errors. CDR3 sequences were aligned to IMGT reference sequences to assign V, D and J gene segments. For a sequence to be retained, a match of at least six nucleotides was required to both a V gene segment and a J gene segment. Rearrangements were called productive when the CDR3 lacked stop codons and stayed in frame with V and J; all others were non-productive. Following IMGT convention, CDR3 was defined as the stretch from the second conserved V-encoded cysteine to the conserved J-encoded phenylalanine. The earlier analysis of about 530 of the donors excluded any sequence lacking an unambiguous match to a single V gene segment. In an earlier analysis of more than 500 of the donors, a V segment was called functional when productive rearrangements were above 56.7%, and segregating when the standard deviation between donors exceeded 5%. A statistical classification framework was built to diagnose cytomegalovirus status from the catalog of TCR beta chain sequences. In a later analysis, V and J genes were assigned by comparing TCR nucleotide sequences against IMGT/GENE-DB human TR gene sequences. A later analysis assigned CDR3 sequences and most-parsimonious VDJ recombination scenarios with the TCRdist pipeline. In a later analysis, each TCR beta chain was defined by its CDR3 amino acid sequence together with its V-gene family, and reads lacking a unique V-gene family were excluded. To address suspected cross-contamination and a sequencing artifact, a later analysis removed 550 to 750 highly shared, low-generation-probability nucleotide sequences. A later analysis calculated a clonal expansion index for each public chain from normalized within-repertoire ranks of inferred template counts. A later analysis computed generation probabilities with a VDJ recombination model fitted to out-of-frame rearrangements, and checked the results against IGoR. Hypergeometric tests were used in a later analysis to score TCR-TCR, TCR-HLA and TCR-CMV co-occurrence, with a repertoire-size bias correction applied to the TCR pairs. To estimate false discovery rates, a later analysis permuted the HLA or CMV assignments 20 times. In a later analysis, co-occurring TCRs were grouped with DBSCAN, and TCRdist sequence similarity was added when clustering was performed within HLA-allele-positive subsets. Repertoires with fewer than 30,000 or more than 120,000 public chains, plus five repertoires with anomalous nucleotide sharing, were excluded from co-occurrence clustering. Imported from immuneACCESS, the table was reduced by TCRdb to in-frame sequences with V and J called. These copies leave out some clones; in studies compared against another copy, an unresolved V gene accounts for under half, and the cause of the remainder is not known. V and J calls and clone size are those listed in that table; D and trimming were worked out from the DNA. The sample table lists more than 140,000 clones, over 75% of them with a count of one. The ten largest clones represent about 0.66% of the sample.

In total, more than 500 healthy bone marrow donors made up the cohort. All cohort members were sampled while nominally healthy, although unrecorded immune exposures were likely present. The donor tested CMV seronegative and was one of the 352 seronegative cohort members. Each donor provided a peripheral blood sample, and peripheral blood mononuclear cells were used for TCR beta sequencing. Genomic DNA extraction from the blood cell samples was performed with the Qiagen DNeasy Blood Extraction Kit. Worth noting for this clone: Its antigen is not yet known. Base qualities are missing; no much larger clone stands one base away.

This receptor was taken from a male donor in good health and CMV-seronegative. The sample comprised PBMCs.

The CDR3 has the sequence CASSLPGDTQYF. The bases are TGTGCCAGCAGCCTGCCAGGGGATACGCAGTATTTT. The V gene is TRBV5-6 and the J gene is TRBJ2-3; tentative D gene TRBD1, with 5 bases matching. From the cysteine up to the phenylalanine, the CDR3 has a length of 12 residues. The entry retains the CDR3 DNA only, 36 bases that are in frame from base 1. Sequences SGHDT (CDR1) and YYEEEE (CDR2) are obtained from the germline V gene. The trim is 4 bases for V and 6 bases for J, with a gap of 9 bases between the germline ends. The full variable domain, with segments outside the CDR3 supplied by the reference TRBV5-6 and TRBJ2-3 proteins, appears as DAGVTQSPTHLIKTRGQQVTLRCSPKSGHDTVSWYQQALGQGPQFIFQYYEEEERQRGNFPDRFSGHQFPNYSSELNVNALLLGDSALYLCASSLPGDTQYFGPGTRLTVL.